The TCR beta chain under discussion was sequenced for a study of cytomegalovirus exposure and HLA in healthy donors. Study-wide results and caveats: Being productive about 87% or about 30% of the time was typical of most TCR beta V segments in an earlier analysis. Most TCR sequences were uncommon, yet certain public TCRs appeared in many donors. Researchers counted 164 TCR beta chains as cytomegalovirus-associated.

Comment on this clone: What it binds is unknown.

60 Vbeta and 13 Jbeta primers were used in PCR. Source study methods: Among the unique TCR beta chains that a later analysis counted, roughly 80 million in all, 9.5 million to 11 million were shared. The data were produced by immunoSEQ multiplex PCR, yet TCRdb's version contains in-frame clones alone and is incomplete. V, J and clone size reflect that table, while D and trimming were determined from the DNA. Counted here are 75,000 to 100,000 clones, 60% to 75% occurring once; the ten biggest clones make up under 4%. Material for sequencing was PBMCs. This clonotype originated in a man in his 60s in good health and CMV-seronegative.

DNA for the CDR3: TGTGCCACCATCGAAGGGAGCTCTTCACCCTACGAGCAGTACTTC. Amino acid sequence: CATIEGSSSPYEQYF. The genes are TRBV2 and TRBJ2-7; the D gene is possibly TRBD2 (5 bases). The CDR3 totals 15 residues. V lost 10 bases to trimming and J lost 2 bases, with 21 bases between them. The germline V gene encodes CDR1 SNHLY and CDR2 FYNNEI.